This is a list of T cell receptor beta chains from one sample in a study of T-cell reconstitution after alpha-beta-depleted transplantation in children. One entry per CDR3 protein results from TCRdb running MiXCR on the PCR reads. Of a few hundred thousand distinct CDR3 sequences listed, roughly 27% are singletons. This specimen consisted of PBMCs, obtained before TCRalphabeta/CD19-depleted stem cell transplant. The receptors originated from a boy younger than two with Wiskott-Aldrich syndrome, due to receive a stem cell transplant. Both conserved end residues are part of each CDR3. Each record gives: clone size, D gene, V gene, J gene, CDR3 protein, CDR3 DNA. D genes are given only for firm matches. Only part of the rows carry a size: once, few, many, or a class if the clone is expanded.

clone size: -; D gene: -; V gene: TRBV20-1; J gene: TRBJ1-5; CDR3 protein: CSARDRISNQPQHF; CDR3 DNA: TGCAGTGCTAGAGATCGCATTAGCAATCAGCCCCAGCATTTT
clone size: -; D gene: TRBD2; V gene: TRBV10-2; J gene: TRBJ2-7; CDR3 protein: CASTNGRAGTYEQYF; CDR3 DNA: TGCGCCAGCACCAACGGGAGGGCCGGGACCTACGAGCAGTACTTC
clone size: -; D gene: TRBD2; V gene: TRBV20-1; J gene: TRBJ2-7; CDR3 protein: CSALTSGSVSEQYF; CDR3 DNA: TGCAGTGCTCTGACTAGCGGGAGTGTAAGCGAGCAGTACTTC
clone size: few; D gene: -; V gene: TRBV4-2; J gene: TRBJ2-7; CDR3 protein: CASSQDNANPYEQYF; CDR3 DNA: TGTGCCAGCAGCCAAGATAATGCGAACCCCTACGAGCAGTACTTC
clone size: -; D gene: TRBD1; V gene: TRBV5-1; J gene: TRBJ1-2; CDR3 protein: CASSLGGTDNYGYTF; CDR3 DNA: TGCGCCAGCAGCTTGGGAGGGACAGACAACTATGGCTACACCTTC
clone size: -; D gene: -; V gene: TRBV5-6; J gene: TRBJ2-7; CDR3 protein: CASSLINTGQIYEQYF; CDR3 DNA: TGTGCCAGCAGCTTGATCAACACAGGGCAAATCTACGAGCAGTACTTC
clone size: few; D gene: -; V gene: TRBV5-1; J gene: TRBJ2-1; CDR3 protein: CASSLVPFTGMGYNEQFF; CDR3 DNA: TGCGCCAGCAGCTTGGTCCCCTTTACAGGGATGGGCTACAATGAGCAGTTCTTC
clone size: -; D gene: -; V gene: TRBV6-5; J gene: TRBJ2-5; CDR3 protein: CASSYVSGYQETQYF; CDR3 DNA: TGTGCCAGCAGTTACGTTTCGGGGTACCAAGAGACCCAGTACTTC
clone size: -; D gene: -; V gene: TRBV5-1; J gene: TRBJ2-7; CDR3 protein: CASSLGGLGTYEQYF; CDR3 DNA: TGCGCCAGCAGCTTGGGGGGACTGGGGACCTACGAGCAGTACTTC
clone size: -; D gene: -; V gene: TRBV6-4; J gene: TRBJ1-1; CDR3 protein: CASKGAAMNTEAFF; CDR3 DNA: TGTGCCAGCAAAGGGGCGGCCATGAACACTGAAGCTTTCTTT
clone size: few; D gene: TRBD2; V gene: TRBV18; J gene: TRBJ2-1; CDR3 protein: CASSLRSLGGYSYNEQFF; CDR3 DNA: TGTGCCAGCTCACTCCGGTCCCTCGGGGGGTACTCCTACAATGAGCAGTTCTTC
clone size: -; D gene: -; V gene: TRBV5-1; J gene: TRBJ2-1; CDR3 protein: CASSPDLATIMFF; CDR3 DNA: TGCGCCAGCAGCCCGGATCTAGCGACTATAATGTTCTTC
clone size: -; D gene: TRBD1; V gene: TRBV10-3; J gene: TRBJ2-3; CDR3 protein: CAIGDRDHTDTQYF; CDR3 DNA: TGTGCCATCGGCGACAGGGACCACACAGATACGCAGTATTTT
clone size: -; D gene: -; V gene: TRBV5-1; J gene: TRBJ1-5; CDR3 protein: CASSLAPGLGQPQHF; CDR3 DNA: TGCGCCAGCAGCTTGGCCCCGGGGCTCGGTCAGCCCCAGCATTTT
clone size: few; D gene: -; V gene: TRBV5-5; J gene: TRBJ2-7; CDR3 protein: CASRKRWADPINEQYF; CDR3 DNA: TGTGCCAGCAGGAAACGGTGGGCAGACCCTATCAACGAGCAGTACTTC
clone size: -; D gene: -; V gene: TRBV24-1; J gene: TRBJ2-7; CDR3 protein: CATSDSSGNEQYF; CDR3 DNA: TGTGCCACCAGTGATTCGTCCGGGAACGAGCAGTACTTC
clone size: -; D gene: -; V gene: TRBV21-1; J gene: TRBJ2-1; CDR3 protein: CASSNITGQYNEQFF; CDR3 DNA: TGTGCCAGCAGCAATATAACGGGACAGTACAATGAGCAGTTCTTC
clone size: -; D gene: -; V gene: TRBV7-9; J gene: TRBJ1-2; CDR3 protein: CASSESSGTAIYGYTF; CDR3 DNA: TGTGCCAGCAGCGAGAGCTCCGGGACGGCAATCTATGGCTACACCTTC
clone size: -; D gene: TRBD2; V gene: TRBV12-3/TRBV12-4; J gene: TRBJ2-1; CDR3 protein: CASSFLAGARYNEQFF; CDR3 DNA: TGTGCCAGCAGTTTCCTAGCGGGAGCCAGGTACAATGAGCAGTTCTTC
clone size: -; D gene: TRBD2; V gene: TRBV30; J gene: TRBJ2-1; CDR3 protein: CAWGGLARINEQFF; CDR3 DNA: TGTGCCTGGGGGGGACTAGCGAGAATCAATGAGCAGTTCTTC
clone size: few; D gene: TRBD2; V gene: TRBV5-1; J gene: TRBJ2-1; CDR3 protein: CASSPFLREGHNEQFF; CDR3 DNA: TGCGCCAGCAGCCCCTTCCTGCGGGAGGGCCATAATGAGCAGTTCTTC
clone size: few; D gene: -; V gene: TRBV10-3; J gene: TRBJ1-5; CDR3 protein: CAISDHPGVEVNQPQHF; CDR3 DNA: TGTGCCATCAGTGATCATCCAGGGGTGGAGGTGAATCAGCCCCAGCATTTT
clone size: -; D gene: TRBD1; V gene: TRBV27; J gene: TRBJ1-2; CDR3 protein: CASSFIPGTGYGYTF; CDR3 DNA: TGTGCCAGCAGTTTCATCCCCGGGACAGGGTATGGCTACACCTTC
clone size: few; D gene: TRBD2; V gene: TRBV20-1; J gene: TRBJ2-7; CDR3 protein: CSAPRTSGSSDEQYF; CDR3 DNA: TGCAGTGCTCCTCGGACTAGCGGGAGCTCGGACGAGCAGTACTTC
clone size: -; D gene: TRBD2; V gene: TRBV5-1; J gene: TRBJ2-7; CDR3 protein: CASRREYPYEQYF; CDR3 DNA: TGCGCCAGCAGGCGGGAGTACCCCTACGAGCAGTACTTC
clone size: -; D gene: TRBD2; V gene: TRBV10-3; J gene: TRBJ2-1; CDR3 protein: CAISPFRAGDYNEQFF; CDR3 DNA: TGTGCCATCAGCCCCTTTCGGGCGGGGGACTACAATGAGCAGTTCTTC
clone size: -; D gene: -; V gene: TRBV7-2; J gene: TRBJ2-5; CDR3 protein: CASSRNIGQETQYF; CDR3 DNA: TGTGCCAGCAGCCGTAACATAGGGCAAGAGACCCAGTACTTC
clone size: few; D gene: TRBD2; V gene: TRBV15; J gene: TRBJ2-3; CDR3 protein: CATRKLAGGLADTQYF; CDR3 DNA: TGTGCCACCAGGAAGCTAGCGGGAGGGCTCGCAGATACGCAGTACTTT
clone size: -; D gene: TRBD2; V gene: TRBV28; J gene: TRBJ2-3; CDR3 protein: CASSPIAGVGADTQYF; CDR3 DNA: TGTGCCAGCTCACCTATAGCGGGAGTAGGGGCAGATACGCAGTATTTT
clone size: -; D gene: TRBD2; V gene: TRBV2; J gene: TRBJ2-2; CDR3 protein: CASSFNGRLSSGELFF; CDR3 DNA: TGTGCCAGCAGTTTTAACGGGAGGCTCAGTTCGGGGGAGCTGTTTTTT
clone size: -; D gene: TRBD1; V gene: TRBV20-1; J gene: TRBJ1-2; CDR3 protein: CSARGQGGYTF; CDR3 DNA: TGCAGTGCTAGAGGACAGGGGGGCTACACCTTC
clone size: -; D gene: TRBD2; V gene: TRBV5-1; J gene: TRBJ2-1; CDR3 protein: CASSFGGVSDEQFF; CDR3 DNA: TGCGCCAGCAGCTTTGGGGGGGTTAGCGATGAGCAGTTCTTC
clone size: many; D gene: -; V gene: TRBV28; J gene: TRBJ2-5; CDR3 protein: CASSPDLGETQYF; CDR3 DNA: TGTGCCAGCAGCCCTGACCTGGGGGAGACCCAGTACTTC
clone size: -; D gene: TRBD2; V gene: TRBV5-1; J gene: TRBJ2-1; CDR3 protein: CASSLLGGVAGHEQFF; CDR3 DNA: TGCGCCAGCAGCTTGTTGGGAGGCGTAGCGGGCCATGAGCAGTTCTTC
clone size: -; D gene: TRBD2; V gene: TRBV15; J gene: TRBJ2-1; CDR3 protein: CATSRDRGLAQMREQFF; CDR3 DNA: TGTGCCACCAGCAGAGATCGCGGACTAGCCCAAATGCGTGAGCAGTTCTTC
clone size: -; D gene: TRBD1; V gene: TRBV24-1; J gene: TRBJ2-1; CDR3 protein: CATSRQGSNEQFF; CDR3 DNA: TGTGCCACCAGTCGACAGGGAAGCAATGAGCAGTTCTTC
clone size: -; D gene: -; V gene: TRBV3-1; J gene: TRBJ2-1; CDR3 protein: CASSVRLEQFF; CDR3 DNA: TGTGCCAGCAGCGTAAGACTTGAGCAGTTCTTC
clone size: -; D gene: TRBD2; V gene: TRBV7-8; J gene: TRBJ2-1; CDR3 protein: CASSQTSGRRVKQFF; CDR3 DNA: TGTGCCAGCAGCCAAACTAGCGGGAGGAGGGTGAAGCAGTTCTTC
clone size: -; D gene: -; V gene: TRBV4-1; J gene: TRBJ2-2; CDR3 protein: CASSKGAALLANTGELFF; CDR3 DNA: TGCGCCAGCAGTAAGGGAGCAGCTCTTCTCGCGAACACCGGGGAGCTGTTTTTT
clone size: few; D gene: TRBD2; V gene: TRBV5-1; J gene: TRBJ2-1; CDR3 protein: CASSSDGEGLAYNEQFF; CDR3 DNA: TGCGCCAGCAGCTCCGACGGGGAGGGACTGGCCTACAATGAGCAGTTCTTC
clone size: -; D gene: TRBD2; V gene: TRBV27; J gene: TRBJ2-1; CDR3 protein: CASSRSRTSGKRNEQFF; CDR3 DNA: TGTGCCAGCAGCCGATCCCGGACTAGCGGGAAGAGAAATGAGCAGTTCTTC
clone size: -; D gene: -; V gene: TRBV20-1; J gene: TRBJ2-1; CDR3 protein: CSATGVSGEQFF; CDR3 DNA: TGCAGTGCTACGGGAGTTTCTGGTGAGCAGTTCTTC
clone size: few; D gene: -; V gene: TRBV7-3; J gene: TRBJ2-2; CDR3 protein: CASSFQPGTGELFF; CDR3 DNA: TGTGCCAGCAGCTTCCAGCCCGGGACCGGGGAGCTGTTTTTT
clone size: -; D gene: TRBD1; V gene: TRBV27; J gene: TRBJ2-1; CDR3 protein: CASSPLTITNRGPYNEQFF; CDR3 DNA: TGTGCCAGCAGTCCACTGACGATAACCAACAGGGGGCCCTACAATGAGCAGTTCTTC
clone size: -; D gene: TRBD2; V gene: TRBV15; J gene: TRBJ2-7; CDR3 protein: CATSSPSGAQYEQYF; CDR3 DNA: TGTGCCACCAGCAGTCCTAGCGGGGCCCAATACGAGCAGTACTTC
clone size: -; D gene: -; V gene: TRBV20-1; J gene: TRBJ2-3; CDR3 protein: CSAKRPQTSTDTQYF; CDR3 DNA: TGCAGTGCTAAACGACCTCAGACGAGCACAGATACGCAGTATTTT
clone size: few; D gene: TRBD2; V gene: TRBV15; J gene: TRBJ2-3; CDR3 protein: CATSRDRASGTSTDTQYF; CDR3 DNA: TGTGCCACCAGCAGAGATCGAGCTAGCGGGACTAGCACAGATACGCAGTATTTT
clone size: few; D gene: -; V gene: TRBV5-1; J gene: TRBJ1-1; CDR3 protein: CASSLIPGDSMNTEAFF; CDR3 DNA: TGCGCCAGCAGCTTGATCCCAGGGGATAGTATGAACACTGAAGCTTTCTTT
clone size: few; D gene: TRBD1; V gene: TRBV5-1; J gene: TRBJ2-6; CDR3 protein: CASSRGTATGANVLTF; CDR3 DNA: TGCGCCAGCAGCCGAGGGACAGCAACTGGGGCCAACGTCCTGACTTTC
clone size: -; D gene: -; V gene: TRBV27; J gene: TRBJ1-2; CDR3 protein: CASSLRSRDYGYTF; CDR3 DNA: TGTGCCAGCAGTTTAAGGTCGCGGGACTATGGCTACACCTTC
clone size: few; D gene: TRBD1; V gene: TRBV9; J gene: TRBJ2-1; CDR3 protein: CASSVTGAAYNEQFF; CDR3 DNA: TGTGCCAGCAGCGTCACAGGGGCGGCCTACAATGAGCAGTTCTTC